These T cell receptor beta chains were read from a single sample in a study of tumor-infiltrating lymphocytes in primary liver carcinoma. One entry per CDR3 protein, called by TCRdb with MiXCR from the multiplex PCR reads. The sample holds 100,000 to 120,000 distinct CDR3 sequences; roughly 85% are singletons and the top ten take 15% to 25%. Material: liver tumor tissue from sampling region 3. The receptors were gathered from a man aged 35-49 years with primary liver carcinoma and hepatitis B virus infection. Each CDR3 is given with its conserved first and last residue. A D gene is named only where the DNA matches it firmly. Clone size is shown for a subset of rows, as once, few, many or a class of expanded clone.

d_gene: .
abundance: once
v_gene: TRBV30
j_gene: TRBJ2-3
CDR3aa: CASGLTGGRGTQYF
CDR3nt: TGTGCCTCCGGCCTCACGGGAGGCAGGGGTACGCAGTATTTT

d_gene: TRBD2
abundance: .
v_gene: TRBV20-1
j_gene: TRBJ2-2
CDR3aa: CSVSPTSGDTGELFF
CDR3nt: TGCAGTGTTAGCCCGACTAGCGGGGACACCGGGGAGCTGTTTTTT

d_gene: .
abundance: .
v_gene: TRBV29-1
j_gene: TRBJ1-1
CDR3aa: CSVGTVDTEAFF
CDR3nt: TGCAGTGTTGGCACGGTAGACACTGAAGCTTTCTTT

d_gene: TRBD1
abundance: .
v_gene: TRBV2
j_gene: TRBJ1-5
CDR3aa: CARSAVGGNQPQLF
CDR3nt: TGTGCCAGGAGCGCGGTAGGGGGCAATCAGCCCCAGCTTTTT

d_gene: .
abundance: .
v_gene: TRBV5-4
j_gene: TRBJ2-3
CDR3aa: CTSRVVGLRGDTQYF
CDR3nt: TGTACCAGCAGGGTAGTGGGACTTCGTGGTGATACGCAGTATTTT

d_gene: .
abundance: .
v_gene: TRBV11-1
j_gene: TRBJ1-6
CDR3aa: CAGSRTLVPPLHF
CDR3nt: TGTGCCGGCAGCCGGACACTGGTTCCACCTCTCCACTTT

d_gene: .
abundance: .
v_gene: TRBV5-1
j_gene: TRBJ1-1
CDR3aa: CASSVYRVAGTEAFF
CDR3nt: TGCGCCAGCAGCGTATACAGGGTGGCGGGCACTGAAGCTTTCTTT

d_gene: .
abundance: .
v_gene: TRBV5-4
j_gene: TRBJ2-7
CDR3aa: CASSFHRDGTEQYF
CDR3nt: TGTGCCAGCAGCTTTCACCGGGACGGGACTGAGCAATACTTC

d_gene: .
abundance: .
v_gene: TRBV7-8
j_gene: TRBJ2-4
CDR3aa: CTSGPLSSGLAKNIQYF
CDR3nt: TGTACCAGCGGCCCCCTTTCCAGCGGATTAGCCAAAAACATTCAGTACTTC

d_gene: .
abundance: .
v_gene: TRBV5-1
j_gene: TRBJ1-1
CDR3aa: CASISAGRGSTEAFF
CDR3nt: TGTGCCAGCATCTCGGCGGGGAGGGGTAGCACTGAAGCTTTCTTT

d_gene: .
abundance: .
v_gene: TRBV6-5
j_gene: TRBJ1-1
CDR3aa: CASSYQMEGSTEAFF
CDR3nt: TGTGCCAGCAGTTACCAGATGGAGGGCTCCACTGAAGCTTTCTTT

d_gene: .
abundance: few
v_gene: TRBV11-1
j_gene: TRBJ2-2
CDR3aa: CARSYTGPFSGDLFF
CDR3nt: TGTGCCAGGAGCTATACAGGACCTTTCTCTGGGGACCTGTTTTTT

d_gene: .
abundance: .
v_gene: TRBV11-2
j_gene: TRBJ2-6
CDR3aa: CAIQRPLSGANILTF
CDR3nt: TGTGCCATCCAGCGGCCGCTCTCTGGGGCCAACATCCTGACTTTC

d_gene: .
abundance: .
v_gene: TRBV28
j_gene: TRBJ2-1
CDR3aa: CASSFTGEYSEQFF
CDR3nt: TGTGCCAGCAGTTTTACGGGAGAGTACAGCGAGCAGTTCTTC

d_gene: TRBD1
abundance: .
v_gene: TRBV11-1
j_gene: TRBJ2-7
CDR3aa: CASNSGPGQGSYEQHF
CDR3nt: TGTGCCAGCAACTCTGGTCCAGGACAGGGTTCCTACGAGCAGCACTTC

d_gene: .
abundance: .
v_gene: TRBV6-2/TRBV6-3
j_gene: TRBJ2-3
CDR3aa: CTSSYDKTGVSDTQYF
CDR3nt: TGTACCAGCAGTTACGACAAGACGGGAGTAAGTGATACGCAGTATTTT

d_gene: .
abundance: .
v_gene: TRBV6-6
j_gene: TRBJ1-5
CDR3aa: CASSYEQSNQPQHF
CDR3nt: TGTGCCAGCAGTTACGAACAATCCAATCAACCCCAGCATTTT

d_gene: .
abundance: .
v_gene: TRBV6-5
j_gene: TRBJ2-7
CDR3aa: CASRSGFLYYEQYF
CDR3nt: TGTGCCAGCCGGAGCGGTTTTCTGTATTACGAACAGTACTTC

d_gene: .
abundance: .
v_gene: TRBV7-9
j_gene: TRBJ2-1
CDR3aa: CASSVGNYNEQFF
CDR3nt: TGTGCCAGCAGCGTAGGCAACTACAATGAGCAGTTCTTC

d_gene: TRBD1
abundance: many
v_gene: TRBV30
j_gene: TRBJ2-4
CDR3aa: CAWSRTGENIQYF
CDR3nt: TGTGCCTGGAGCCGGACAGGGGAAAACATTCAGTACTTC

d_gene: .
abundance: .
v_gene: TRBV2
j_gene: TRBJ1-1
CDR3aa: CASSEARGVGTEALF
CDR3nt: TGTGCCAGCAGTGAAGCGCGAGGTGTAGGCACTGAAGCTCTCTTT

d_gene: TRBD1
abundance: .
v_gene: TRBV11-1
j_gene: TRBJ2-7
CDR3aa: CANRGKGFYEQYF
CDR3nt: TGTGCCAACAGGGGGAAGGGATTCTACGAGCAGTACTTC

d_gene: TRBD2
abundance: .
v_gene: TRBV6-5
j_gene: TRBJ2-3
CDR3aa: CASNQSLAGGSTDTQYF
CDR3nt: TGTGCCAGCAACCAATCCCTAGCGGGAGGGAGCACAGATACGCAGTATTTT

d_gene: .
abundance: .
v_gene: TRBV12-3/TRBV12-4
j_gene: TRBJ1-3
CDR3aa: CASIGNSGNTIYF
CDR3nt: TGTGCCAGCATTGGGAACTCTGGAAATACCATATATTTT

d_gene: .
abundance: .
v_gene: TRBV20-1
j_gene: TRBJ1-5
CDR3aa: CSARDSGNHPQHF
CDR3nt: TGCAGTGCTAGAGATTCGGGTAATCATCCCCAGCATTTT

d_gene: .
abundance: .
v_gene: TRBV29-1
j_gene: TRBJ1-1
CDR3aa: CSGGRNTEAFF
CDR3nt: TGCAGCGGTGGACGTAACACTGAAGCTTTCTTC

d_gene: .
abundance: many
v_gene: TRBV28
j_gene: TRBJ1-4
CDR3aa: CASSTTDTEKLFF
CDR3nt: TGTGCCAGCAGTACAACCGACACTGAAAAACTGTTTTTT

d_gene: TRBD1
abundance: .
v_gene: TRBV6-1
j_gene: TRBJ2-1
CDR3aa: CANSEETGDEQFF
CDR3nt: TGTGCCAACAGTGAAGAGACAGGGGATGAGCAGTTCTTC

d_gene: .
abundance: .
v_gene: TRBV21-1
j_gene: TRBJ2-7
CDR3aa: CASSKGSGRGGADEQYF
CDR3nt: TGTGCCAGCAGCAAAGGAAGTGGTAGGGGAGGGGCAGACGAGCAGTACTTC

d_gene: TRBD1
abundance: .
v_gene: TRBV5-1
j_gene: TRBJ2-5
CDR3aa: CASSFSLQLTGRETQYF
CDR3nt: TGCGCCAGCAGCTTTTCCCTACAACTGACAGGGCGCGAGACCCAGTACTTC

d_gene: TRBD1
abundance: .
v_gene: TRBV5-4
j_gene: TRBJ1-5
CDR3aa: CARSLGGVDKPQHF
CDR3nt: TGTGCCAGAAGCCTAGGGGGCGTCGATAAGCCCCAGCATTTT

d_gene: .
abundance: .
v_gene: TRBV11-2
j_gene: TRBJ1-2
CDR3aa: CASSLDGGTGKYGYTF
CDR3nt: TGTGCCAGCAGCTTAGACGGCGGGACGGGGAAGTATGGCTACACCTTC

d_gene: TRBD2
abundance: many
v_gene: TRBV29-1
j_gene: TRBJ2-2
CDR3aa: CSVVTAGAYTGELFF
CDR3nt: TGCAGCGTTGTCACGGCGGGAGCGTACACCGGGGAGCTGTTTTTT

d_gene: .
abundance: .
v_gene: TRBV9
j_gene: TRBJ2-4
CDR3aa: CASSGLEVSGAKNIQYF
CDR3nt: TGTGCCAGCAGCGGACTAGAAGTGAGCGGAGCCAAAAACATTCAGTACTTC

d_gene: .
abundance: .
v_gene: TRBV6-5
j_gene: TRBJ2-5
CDR3aa: CASSQQGREETQYF
CDR3nt: TGTGCCAGCAGCCAGCAGGGGCGGGAAGAGACCCAGTACTTC

d_gene: .
abundance: many
v_gene: TRBV24-1
j_gene: TRBJ2-2
CDR3aa: CATRRDGELFF
CDR3nt: TGTGCCACCCGTCGCGACGGGGAGCTGTTTTTT

d_gene: .
abundance: .
v_gene: TRBV6-1
j_gene: TRBJ2-7
CDR3aa: CTSSEAERSSYEQYF
CDR3nt: TGTACCAGCAGTGAAGCAGAGAGGAGCTCCTACGAGCAGTACTTC

d_gene: .
abundance: .
v_gene: TRBV11-2
j_gene: TRBJ2-7
CDR3aa: CARNLTTSTSAPYEQYF
CDR3nt: TGTGCCAGGAACTTAACAACTTCGACAAGCGCACCCTACGAGCAGTACTTC

d_gene: .
abundance: .
v_gene: TRBV6-2/TRBV6-3
j_gene: TRBJ2-7
CDR3aa: CAGSQLNGLHPSSYEQYF
CDR3nt: TGTGCCGGCAGTCAACTAAATGGACTTCACCCGAGCTCCTACGAACAGTACTTC

d_gene: .
abundance: .
v_gene: TRBV11-2
j_gene: TRBJ1-5
CDR3aa: CASSLLGVTGSNEPQHF
CDR3nt: TGTGCCAGCAGCTTACTAGGGGTAACAGGGAGCAATGAACCCCAGCATTTT

d_gene: .
abundance: .
v_gene: TRBV13
j_gene: TRBJ2-1
CDR3aa: CASSIASGVSYNEQSF
CDR3nt: TGTGCCAGCAGCATAGCATCGGGAGTATCCTACAATGAGCAGTCCTTC

d_gene: TRBD2
abundance: .
v_gene: TRBV11-2
j_gene: TRBJ2-5
CDR3aa: CANNLYPGVAGQETQYF
CDR3nt: TGTGCCAACAACTTATACCCGGGGGTAGCGGGACAAGAGACCCAGTACTTC

d_gene: TRBD1
abundance: .
v_gene: TRBV6-1
j_gene: TRBJ1-2
CDR3aa: CANSTGQSFGYTF
CDR3nt: TGTGCCAATAGTACGGGACAGTCATTTGGCTACACCTTC

d_gene: .
abundance: once
v_gene: TRBV6-5
j_gene: TRBJ2-1
CDR3aa: CASNKNSFEQLF
CDR3nt: TGTGCCAGCAATAAGAATAGTTTTGAGCAGTTATTC